The clone carrying this T cell receptor beta chain was observed a handful of times. What it binds is unknown. CDR3 length: 14 amino acids. The junction had 8 bases not matched to a gene; V was cut back by 5 bases and J by 4 bases. CDR1 is PRHDT, CDR2 FYEKMQ, per germline (reference sequence). Survey-level immunoSEQ v3.0 assays were run. The table came from immunoSEQ multiplex PCR; TCRdb's copy has only in-frame clones and leaves some out. Of about 36,000 clones listed, 80% are singletons. This entry belongs to a study of long-term antiretroviral therapy in people with HIV. The study, taken as a whole, reports: Dominating the repertoire at all time points were the clones that expanded before ART.

This material consisted of unsorted PBMCs, taken 3.4 years after starting antiretroviral therapy. V and J are TRBV13 and TRBJ2-7, with 7 bases fitting TRBD1. The TCR originated in a man aged 25-45 years with HIV. The CDR3 loop is CASSHDRDRYEQYF. The CDR3 DNA is TGTGCCAGCAGCCACGACAGGGATCGTTACGAGCAGTACTTC.